These T cell receptor beta chains were read from a single sample in a study of shared clonotypes between healthy human individuals. Measured with immunoSEQ multiplex PCR; TCRdb has only the in-frame clones, and not every one. The sample holds around 2,000,000 clones; approximately 95% are singletons and the top ten take 1.2%. The sample consisted of naive CD8+ T cells sorted from blood. The receptors were gathered from a man between 18 and 35 years old in good health. Each CDR3 is given with its conserved first and last residue. Each record gives: V gene, clone size, D gene, J gene, CDR3 DNA, CDR3 protein. D genes are given only for firm matches. Size tells how often a clone was seen (once, few, many) or the class of an expanded clone, and some rows leave it out.

v_gene: TRBV2; abundance: once; d_gene: NA; j_gene: TRBJ2-7; CDR3nt: TGTGCCAGTTCACAGGGTTCCGAGCAGTACTTC; CDR3aa: CASSQGSEQYF
v_gene: TRBV4-1; abundance: NA; d_gene: NA; j_gene: TRBJ1-6; CDR3nt: TGCGCCAGCAGCCAAGAACCAGCCTTTGATTCACCCCTCCACTTT; CDR3aa: CASSQEPAFDSPLHF
v_gene: TRBV9; abundance: NA; d_gene: TRBD1; j_gene: TRBJ2-5; CDR3nt: TGTGCCAGCAGCGTAGGGGGACAGGGGGCAGAGACCCAGTACTTC; CDR3aa: CASSVGGQGAETQYF
v_gene: TRBV13; abundance: NA; d_gene: NA; j_gene: TRBJ2-2; CDR3nt: TGTGCCAGCAGCTTAGGGCCTTCCGGGGAGCTGTTTTTT; CDR3aa: CASSLGPSGELFF
v_gene: TRBV9; abundance: NA; d_gene: NA; j_gene: TRBJ1-1; CDR3nt: TGTGCCAGCAGCGTAGATAGCAGCTACACTGAAGCTTTCTTT; CDR3aa: CASSVDSSYTEAFF
v_gene: TRBV7-9; abundance: NA; d_gene: NA; j_gene: TRBJ2-2; CDR3nt: TGTGCCAGCAGCTTAGGACAGTCCACCGGGGAGCTGTTTTTT; CDR3aa: CASSLGQSTGELFF
v_gene: TRBV4-2; abundance: NA; d_gene: TRBD1; j_gene: TRBJ1-1; CDR3nt: TGTGCCAGCAGCCAAGAACCCAGGGGGCGCACTGAAGCTTTCTTT; CDR3aa: CASSQEPRGRTEAFF
v_gene: TRBV4-1; abundance: NA; d_gene: NA; j_gene: TRBJ2-1; CDR3nt: TGCGCCAGCAGCCAGGGACTCAACAATGAGCAGTTCTTC; CDR3aa: CASSQGLNNEQFF
v_gene: TRBV14; abundance: NA; d_gene: TRBD1; j_gene: TRBJ2-7; CDR3nt: TGTGCCAGCAGCCAAGATCAGGGGGCGAACTACGAGCAGTACTTC; CDR3aa: CASSQDQGANYEQYF
v_gene: TRBV6-4; abundance: NA; d_gene: TRBD2; j_gene: TRBJ2-1; CDR3nt: TGTGCCAGCAGGGGAAGACTAGCGGGAGTGGATGAGCAGTTCTTC; CDR3aa: CASRGRLAGVDEQFF
v_gene: TRBV4-2; abundance: NA; d_gene: TRBD1; j_gene: TRBJ1-2; CDR3nt: TGTGCCAGCAGCCAGGGGACAGGGGGTACGGACTATGGCTACACCTTC; CDR3aa: CASSQGTGGTDYGYTF
v_gene: TRBV29-1; abundance: NA; d_gene: NA; j_gene: TRBJ2-5; CDR3nt: TGCAGCGTTGAGGATGGGGGGGCGCGATTTTACTTC; CDR3aa: CSVEDGGARFYF
v_gene: TRBV7-8; abundance: NA; d_gene: NA; j_gene: TRBJ2-2; CDR3nt: TGTGCCAGCAGACCGTGGGGAGGTCGGGACACCGGGGAGCTGTTTTTT; CDR3aa: CASRPWGGRDTGELFF
v_gene: TRBV7-6; abundance: once; d_gene: TRBD2; j_gene: TRBJ2-3; CDR3nt: TGTGCCAGCGGGTCGGGAGGGCCCGATACGCAGTATTTT; CDR3aa: CASGSGGPDTQYF
v_gene: TRBV6-6; abundance: NA; d_gene: NA; j_gene: TRBJ1-2; CDR3nt: TGTGCCAGCAGTGACCAGGGTGGGTGGGACTATGGCTACACCTTC; CDR3aa: CASSDQGGWDYGYTF
v_gene: TRBV5-6; abundance: once; d_gene: NA; j_gene: TRBJ2-5; CDR3nt: TGTGCCAGCAGCTTGGCGGGTGGGGAGACCCAGTACTTC; CDR3aa: CASSLAGGETQYF
v_gene: TRBV19; abundance: NA; d_gene: TRBD1; j_gene: TRBJ2-7; CDR3nt: TGTGCCAGTAGTATGGACAGGGAATCCTACGAGCAGTACTTC; CDR3aa: CASSMDRESYEQYF
v_gene: TRBV13; abundance: NA; d_gene: NA; j_gene: TRBJ2-7; CDR3nt: TGTGCCAGCACCACATCAGGTACAGGGTCGTTTGGGGAGCAGTACTTC; CDR3aa: CASTTSGTGSFGEQYF
v_gene: TRBV5-4; abundance: NA; d_gene: NA; j_gene: TRBJ2-5; CDR3nt: TGTGCCAGCAGATCTGACAGGGAGGGAGAGACCCAGTACTTC; CDR3aa: CASRSDREGETQYF
v_gene: TRBV4-1; abundance: NA; d_gene: TRBD1; j_gene: TRBJ1-2; CDR3nt: TGCGCCAGCAGCCTACAGGGGGCCGGCTATGGCTACACCTTC; CDR3aa: CASSLQGAGYGYTF
v_gene: TRBV27; abundance: NA; d_gene: NA; j_gene: TRBJ2-5; CDR3nt: TGTGCCAGCAGGCCGACCCCAGCATCAGAGACCCAGTACTTC; CDR3aa: CASRPTPASETQYF
v_gene: TRBV27; abundance: NA; d_gene: NA; j_gene: TRBJ2-2; CDR3nt: TGTGCCAGCAGTTCCATGTCCGCCGGGGAGCTGTTTTTT; CDR3aa: CASSSMSAGELFF
v_gene: TRBV27; abundance: NA; d_gene: NA; j_gene: TRBJ2-1; CDR3nt: TGTGCCAGCAGGGTAGCCTATGAGCAGTTCTTC; CDR3aa: CASRVAYEQFF
v_gene: TRBV9; abundance: NA; d_gene: TRBD2; j_gene: TRBJ2-5; CDR3nt: TGTGCCAGCAGCGCGTTAACTAGCGGGGGGGCTGGGGAGACCCAGTACTTC; CDR3aa: CASSALTSGGAGETQYF
v_gene: TRBV28; abundance: NA; d_gene: NA; j_gene: TRBJ1-1; CDR3nt: TGTGCCAGCAGTTTTAGCCAGTCTGAGGAAGCTTTCTTT; CDR3aa: CASSFSQSEEAFF
v_gene: TRBV11-2; abundance: NA; d_gene: NA; j_gene: TRBJ2-7; CDR3nt: TGTGCCAGCAGCTTAGCGGGGGAGCAGTACTTC; CDR3aa: CASSLAGEQYF
v_gene: TRBV29-1; abundance: NA; d_gene: NA; j_gene: TRBJ2-7; CDR3nt: TGCAGCGTGTCCGGGGGGCAGGGTGGCTACGAGCAGTACTTC; CDR3aa: CSVSGGQGGYEQYF
v_gene: TRBV6-1; abundance: NA; d_gene: NA; j_gene: TRBJ2-7; CDR3nt: TGTGCCAGCAGCATCCTCGACACCTTCTACGAGCAGTACTTC; CDR3aa: CASSILDTFYEQYF
v_gene: TRBV5-4; abundance: NA; d_gene: TRBD1; j_gene: TRBJ1-2; CDR3nt: TGTGCCAGCAGCCATTACTCAGGGGGAGGCTACACCTTC; CDR3aa: CASSHYSGGGYTF
v_gene: TRBV9; abundance: NA; d_gene: NA; j_gene: TRBJ2-1; CDR3nt: TGTGCCAGCAGCCCCGGGAATAGCGGTTCCAATGAGCAGTTCTTC; CDR3aa: CASSPGNSGSNEQFF
v_gene: TRBV4-2; abundance: NA; d_gene: NA; j_gene: TRBJ1-5; CDR3nt: TGTGCCAGCAGCCATCGCGAGGACAGCGGGAGCAATCAGCCCCAGCATTTT; CDR3aa: CASSHREDSGSNQPQHF
v_gene: TRBV7-7; abundance: NA; d_gene: NA; j_gene: TRBJ2-7; CDR3nt: TGTGCTAGCAGCTTGTCGGACGGTTACTACGAGCAGTACTTC; CDR3aa: CASSLSDGYYEQYF
v_gene: TRBV4-1; abundance: NA; d_gene: TRBD1; j_gene: TRBJ2-2; CDR3nt: TGCGCCAGCAGCGAGAGACGATCAGGGGGAAGTACCGGGGAGCTGTTTTTT; CDR3aa: CASSERRSGGSTGELFF
v_gene: TRBV27; abundance: NA; d_gene: NA; j_gene: TRBJ1-5; CDR3nt: TGTGCCAGCAGTTGGGGTGGGCATCAGCCCCAGCATTTT; CDR3aa: CASSWGGHQPQHF
v_gene: TRBV6-6; abundance: NA; d_gene: TRBD1; j_gene: TRBJ1-5; CDR3nt: TGTGCCAGCAGTGGGACAGGGGGCTTGGGTCAGCCCCAGCATTTT; CDR3aa: CASSGTGGLGQPQHF
v_gene: TRBV9; abundance: NA; d_gene: NA; j_gene: TRBJ1-2; CDR3nt: TGTGCCAGCAGCCCTATGGGGGGGGCTAACTATGGCTACACCTTC; CDR3aa: CASSPMGGANYGYTF
v_gene: TRBV9; abundance: NA; d_gene: TRBD1; j_gene: TRBJ1-1; CDR3nt: TGTGCCAGCAGCGTACCAGGGACAGGGCTCCCTAGGACCTTT; CDR3aa: CASSVPGTGLPRTF
v_gene: TRBV13; abundance: NA; d_gene: TRBD2; j_gene: TRBJ2-3; CDR3nt: TGTGCCAGCGGGCTAAGGGGGAGTAGCGGGAGAGGAGATACGCAGTATTTT; CDR3aa: CASGLRGSSGRGDTQYF
v_gene: TRBV30; abundance: NA; d_gene: NA; j_gene: TRBJ2-7; CDR3nt: TGTGCCCTAGACGGGGGTTACGAGCAGTACTTC; CDR3aa: CALDGGYEQYF
v_gene: TRBV9; abundance: once; d_gene: TRBD2; j_gene: TRBJ2-2; CDR3nt: TGTGCCAGCAGTGCGGGAGTAGGAACCGGGGAGCTGTTTTTT; CDR3aa: CASSAGVGTGELFF
v_gene: TRBV11-2; abundance: NA; d_gene: NA; j_gene: TRBJ2-1; CDR3nt: TGTGCCAGCAGCTTACCGGCGACAGCTAACAATGAGCAGTTCTTC; CDR3aa: CASSLPATANNEQFF